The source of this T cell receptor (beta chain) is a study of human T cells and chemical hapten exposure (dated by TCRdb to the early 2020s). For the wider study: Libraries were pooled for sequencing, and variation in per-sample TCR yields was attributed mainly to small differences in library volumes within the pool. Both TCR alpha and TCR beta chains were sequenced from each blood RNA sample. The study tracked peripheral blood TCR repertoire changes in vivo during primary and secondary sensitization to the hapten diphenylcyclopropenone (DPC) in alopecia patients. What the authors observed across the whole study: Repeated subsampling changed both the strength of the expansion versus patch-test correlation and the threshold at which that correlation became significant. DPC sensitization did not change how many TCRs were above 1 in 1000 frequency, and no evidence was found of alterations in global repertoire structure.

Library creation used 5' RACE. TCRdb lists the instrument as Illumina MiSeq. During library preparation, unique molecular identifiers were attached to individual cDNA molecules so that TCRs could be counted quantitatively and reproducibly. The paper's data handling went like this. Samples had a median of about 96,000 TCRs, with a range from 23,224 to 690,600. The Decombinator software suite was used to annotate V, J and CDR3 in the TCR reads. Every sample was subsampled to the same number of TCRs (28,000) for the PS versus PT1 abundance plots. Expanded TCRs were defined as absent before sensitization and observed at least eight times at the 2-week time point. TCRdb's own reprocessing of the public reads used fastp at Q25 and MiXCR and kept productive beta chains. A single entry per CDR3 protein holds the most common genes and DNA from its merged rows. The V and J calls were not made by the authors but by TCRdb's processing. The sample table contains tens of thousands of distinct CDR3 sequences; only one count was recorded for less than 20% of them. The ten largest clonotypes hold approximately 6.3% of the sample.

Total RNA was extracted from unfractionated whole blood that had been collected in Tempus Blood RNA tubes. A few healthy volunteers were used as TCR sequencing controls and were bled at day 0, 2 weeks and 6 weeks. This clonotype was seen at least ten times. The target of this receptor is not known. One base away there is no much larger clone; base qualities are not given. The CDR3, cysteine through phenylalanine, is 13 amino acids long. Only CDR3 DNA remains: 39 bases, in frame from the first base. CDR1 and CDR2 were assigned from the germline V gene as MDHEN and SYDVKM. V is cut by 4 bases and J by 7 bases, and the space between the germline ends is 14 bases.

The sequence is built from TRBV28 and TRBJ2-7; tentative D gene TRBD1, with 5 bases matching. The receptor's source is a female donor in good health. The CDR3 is CASSWGTYREQYF. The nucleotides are TGTGCCAGCAGTTGGGGCACGTACCGAGAGCAGTACTTC.